Listed below are T cell receptor beta chains from one sample, sequenced in a study of graft-versus-host responses after intestinal transplantation. Using immunoSEQ multiplex PCR, the repertoire was profiled, and TCRdb retains in-frame clones only, with some absent. The top ten hold about 0.99% of the sample, which has under 20,000 clones, more than 30% seen once. Here the sequenced sample was alloreactive CD4+ T cells from a mixed lymphocyte reaction culture, taken before intestinal transplant. Source of these receptors: a human patient who received an intestinal transplant. The CDR3 runs from the conserved cysteine through the conserved F or W. D genes are given only for firm matches. Size is omitted from some rows. Given values are once, few, many or a class for expanded clones.

cdr3_aa | cdr3_nt | j_call | v_call | d_call | clone_size
CASSHVVEGSYGYTF | TGTGCCAGCAGTCACGTAGTAGAAGGTTCCTATGGCTACACCTTC | TRBJ1-2 | TRBV11-1 | - | -
CASERGTYNEQFF | TGTGCTAGTGAACGGGGGACTTACAATGAGCAGTTCTTC | TRBJ2-1 | TRBV12-5 | - | -
CASSSAGGSPQHF | TGCGCCAGCAGCTCAGCGGGGGGGTCGCCCCAGCATTTT | TRBJ1-5 | TRBV5-1 | - | once
CASRPSWGSPEAFF | TGTGCCAGCAGACCGTCGTGGGGGAGCCCTGAAGCTTTCTTT | TRBJ1-1 | TRBV6-5 | - | -
CASTHKGQGAIGEQYF | TGTGCCAGCACCCATAAGGGACAGGGGGCGATTGGCGAGCAGTACTTC | TRBJ2-7 | TRBV5-4 | TRBD1 | -
CASSQIGTDTQYF | TGCGCCAGCAGCCAGATCGGCACAGATACGCAGTATTTT | TRBJ2-3 | TRBV4-1 | - | -
CASSASGRSMTQYF | TGCGCCAGCAGCGCTAGCGGGCGCTCGATGACCCAGTACTTC | TRBJ2-5 | TRBV5-1 | TRBD2 | -
CASSELGRGRTEAFF | TGTGCCAGCAGTGAATTGGGCAGGGGGCGCACTGAAGCTTTCTTT | TRBJ1-1 | TRBV6-1 | TRBD1 | medium-sized
CASSEINIGRGDTQYF | TGCGCCAGCAGTGAGATTAATATCGGGAGGGGAGATACGCAGTATTTT | TRBJ2-3 | TRBV10-1 | TRBD2 | -
CASSDRVSNQPQHF | TGTGCCAGCAGCGATCGGGTCAGCAATCAGCCCCAGCATTTT | TRBJ1-5 | TRBV9 | - | -
CASSQTGNYGYTF | TGTGCCAGCTCACAAACTGGTAACTATGGCTACACCTTC | TRBJ1-2 | TRBV18 | - | -
CASRSEGNYGYTF | TGCGCCAGCAGGTCCGAGGGGAACTATGGCTACACCTTC | TRBJ1-2 | TRBV10-2 | - | -
CASSQRSTPTDTQYF | TGTGCCAGCAGCCAACGGAGTACACCCACGGATACGCAGTATTTT | TRBJ2-3 | TRBV4-2 | - | few
CASSEEQGSGEKLFF | TGTGCCAGCAGTGAAGAACAGGGTAGTGGAGAAAAACTGTTTTTT | TRBJ1-4 | TRBV25-1 | - | few
CASTRGRGETQYF | TGTGCCAGTACGAGGGGTAGGGGAGAGACCCAGTACTTC | TRBJ2-5 | TRBV19 | - | -
CASSPDRVIMNTEAFF | TGTGCCAGCAGTCCCGACAGGGTAATCATGAACACTGAAGCTTTCTTT | TRBJ1-1 | TRBV27 | TRBD1 | -
CASSPERAAPGELFF | TGTGCCAGCAGTCCCGAGCGGGCGGCACCCGGGGAGCTGTTTTTT | TRBJ2-2 | TRBV27 | - | -
CAIRQGQGAYTEAFF | TGTGCCATCAGACAAGGACAGGGGGCGTACACTGAAGCTTTCTTT | TRBJ1-1 | TRBV10-3 | TRBD1 | -
CASSIVVAFSNQPQHF | TGTGCCAGTAGTATAGTTGTGGCCTTTAGCAATCAGCCCCAGCATTTT | TRBJ1-5 | TRBV19 | - | -
CASSTSGGGSEQFF | TGTGCCAGCAGCACAAGCGGGGGAGGCAGTGAGCAGTTCTTC | TRBJ2-1 | TRBV7-9 | TRBD2 | -
CASQPPRSPRDRVDGELFF | TGTGCCAGCCAACCCCCCCGGTCACCCCGGGACAGGGTTGACGGGGAGCTGTTTTTT | TRBJ2-2 | TRBV13 | TRBD1 | few
CASSLITSGGYEQYF | TGTGCCAGCAGCTTGATAACTAGCGGGGGTTACGAGCAGTACTTC | TRBJ2-7 | TRBV5-4 | TRBD2 | -
CASSGPYGPQNTDTQYF | TGTGCCAGCAGCGGCCCCTACGGGCCTCAGAACACAGATACGCAGTATTTT | TRBJ2-3 | TRBV7-2 | - | -
CASSYGRYSYEQYF | TGTGCCAGCAGTTACGGACGGTACTCCTACGAGCAGTACTTC | TRBJ2-7 | TRBV6-6 | - | -
CASSLQGRTGELFF | TGCGCCAGCAGCTTGCAGGGGAGGACCGGGGAGCTGTTTTTT | TRBJ2-2 | TRBV5-1 | - | -
CASSLEPGRSYEQYF | TGCGCCAGCAGCTTGGAGCCAGGGCGTAGCTACGAGCAGTACTTC | TRBJ2-7 | TRBV5-1 | - | few
CASSPRDRGTQYF | TGTGCCAGCAGCCCCCGGGACCGCGGGACCCAGTACTTC | TRBJ2-5 | TRBV9 | - | few
CASSRDRQETQYF | TGTGCCAGCAGCCGAGACCGCCAAGAGACCCAGTACTTC | TRBJ2-5 | TRBV5-6 | - | -
CASSLDRYGYTF | TGTGCCAGCAGCTTGGACCGATATGGCTACACCTTC | TRBJ1-2 | TRBV5-6 | - | -
CASSLVRGTGELFF | TGTGCCAGCAGCTTAGTTCGGGGAACCGGGGAGCTGTTTTTT | TRBJ2-2 | TRBV7-2 | - | -
CASSYGDGGTDTQYF | TGTGCCAGCAGTTACGGGGACGGGGGCACAGATACGCAGTATTTT | TRBJ2-3 | TRBV6-5 | - | -
CASSRDSSYNEQFF | TGCGCCAGCAGCCGGGACAGCTCCTACAATGAGCAGTTCTTC | TRBJ2-1 | TRBV5-1 | TRBD1 | few
CSVPQGPGAFF | TGCAGCGTACCACAGGGGCCTGGGGCTTTCTTT | TRBJ1-1 | TRBV29-1 | TRBD1 | few
CASSPWFNREQFF | TGTGCCAGCAGCCCCTGGTTTAACCGAGAGCAGTTCTTC | TRBJ2-1 | TRBV7-3 | - | -
CASSGLNNEQFF | TGTGCCAGCAGTGGGTTAAACAATGAGCAGTTCTTC | TRBJ2-1 | TRBV2 | - | few
CASSEGLAWRDEQFF | TGTGCCAGCAGTGAAGGTCTAGCTTGGCGGGATGAGCAGTTCTTC | TRBJ2-1 | TRBV2 | - | -
CASSSRRDTEAFF | TGTGCCAGCAGCTCAAGGCGGGACACTGAAGCTTTCTTT | TRBJ1-1 | TRBV7-6 | - | -
CASSKVPGGGGEQYF | TGTGCCAGCAGCAAAGTACCAGGGGGCGGGGGGGAGCAGTACTTC | TRBJ2-7 | TRBV21-1 | - | -
CATSPQPRSAHTGELFF | TGTGCCACCAGCCCCCAGCCTCGATCAGCACACACCGGGGAGCTGTTTTTT | TRBJ2-2 | TRBV15 | - | -
CASSYSGGRNTEAFF | TGTGCCAGCAGTTACTCGGGGGGGCGGAACACTGAAGCTTTCTTT | TRBJ1-1 | TRBV6-5 | - | -
CASSIGTGAYEQYF | TGTGCCAGTAGTATTGGGACAGGAGCCTACGAGCAGTACTTC | TRBJ2-7 | TRBV19 | TRBD1 | few
CASSPIGTNTQYF | TGTGCCAGCTCACCAATCGGGACGAATACGCAGTATTTT | TRBJ2-3 | TRBV18 | - | few
CASSASRGSTYEQYF | TGTGCCAGCAGCGCCTCCCGCGGGTCCACCTACGAGCAGTACTTC | TRBJ2-7 | TRBV6-1 | - | -
CASSFNRGYGYTF | TGTGCCAGCAGTTTTAACAGGGGCTATGGCTACACCTTC | TRBJ1-2 | TRBV27 | TRBD1 | -
CASGFVEAYRFF | TGTGCTAGTGGTTTTGTTGAGGCCTACCGGTTCTTC | TRBJ2-1 | TRBV12-5 | - | few